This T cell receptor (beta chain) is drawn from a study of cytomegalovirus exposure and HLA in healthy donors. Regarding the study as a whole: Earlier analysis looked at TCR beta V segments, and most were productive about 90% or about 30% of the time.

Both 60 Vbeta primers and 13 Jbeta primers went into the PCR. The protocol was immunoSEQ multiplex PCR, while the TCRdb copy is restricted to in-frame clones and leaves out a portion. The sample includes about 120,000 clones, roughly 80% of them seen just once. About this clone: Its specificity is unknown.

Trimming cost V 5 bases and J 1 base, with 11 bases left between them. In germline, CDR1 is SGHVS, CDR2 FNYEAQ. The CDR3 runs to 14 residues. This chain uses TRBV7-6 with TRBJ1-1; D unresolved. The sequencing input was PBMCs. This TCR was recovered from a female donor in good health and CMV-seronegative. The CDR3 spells CASSDAGGNTEAFF. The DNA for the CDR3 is TGTGCCAGCAGCGATGCGGGAGGGAACACTGAAGCTTTCTTT.